These 29 T cell receptor beta chains came from one sample sequenced in a study of tumor-infiltrating lymphocytes in primary liver carcinoma. A constant-region primer primed TCR beta cDNA synthesis from roughly 500 ng of total RNA. Libraries of TCR beta came from three nested multiplex PCR rounds with slightly modified ARM-PCR. With TRBV1-TRBV30 forward primers and a C-beta reverse primer, the first two PCR rounds were run for 9 to 10 cycles each. TCRdb itself ran the multiplex PCR reads through MiXCR, one entry per CDR3 protein. Among about 35,000 distinct CDR3 sequences, around 74% were seen once, and the ten largest hold 16%. The approximately 20-31 mg bulk tissue piece was not sorted before simultaneous RNA and DNA extraction. Sequenced sample: liver tumor tissue from sampling region 4. Subset in this sample: tumor region T4, right-lateral pole. These receptor sequences come from a man aged 40-49 years with primary liver carcinoma and hepatitis B virus infection.

Of note for this clonotype: The junction does not match germline at one end; this may be a read error. The V call is TRBV11-2, the J call TRBJ1-4; possibly TRBD1 for D (6 bases). The CDR3 sequence is 14 residues long. Germline CDR1 reads SGHAT; CDR2 reads FQNNGV. CDR3 DNA: TGTGCCAGCAGCTTAGGTCTTGGGGGGCTCAGGTTGATTTTT. Translated, it gives CASSLGLGGLRLIF.

With respect to this clonotype: A read error may account for a junction end that differs from germline. The chain recombines TRBV7-9 with TRBJ2-1; D is possibly TRBD1 (6 bases). Looked up from germline, CDR1 is SEHNR and CDR2 is FQNEAQ (reference sequence). This CDR3 comprises 11 residues. This chain's CDR3 is CVSSRTDEQFF. The CDR3 coding sequence is TGTGTCAGCAGTCGGACAGATGAGCAGTTCTTC.

About this clonotype itself: The junction shows a germline mismatch at one end, possibly a read error. This chain connects TRBV7-9 to TRBJ2-1; TRBD2 agrees at 10 bases. Germline CDR1 is SEHNR and CDR2 is FQNEAQ (reference sequence). CDR3 length: 17 amino acids. Written as DNA, the CDR3 is TGTACCAGCAGCTGGACTAGCGGACAACTAAACTACAATGAGCGGTTCTTC. This codes for CTSSWTSGQLNYNERFF.

On this clonotype itself: Without the conserved terminal phenylalanine or tryptophan, this CDR3 likely stems from a read error. No DNA is shown, since the ends of the CDR3 on it are uncertain; the CDR3 is the one TCRdb lists. J is TRBJ2-5 and V is TRBV29-1; the table's D gene call, TRBD1, was not cross checked with the DNA. A total of 15 residues make up the CDR3, ends included. CDR1 SQVTM and CDR2 ANQGSEA come from the germline V gene. CDR3 amino acids: CSVEAGRGRAETQHL.

The table lists this clonotype with a count of one. One base away lies a much larger clone, so this may be a sequencing read error. The chain links TRBV28 to TRBJ1-2, with 9 bases that match TRBD1. V lost 6 bases to trimming and J lost 4 bases; unmatched junction nucleotides: 6. The CDR3 spans 14 residues. Germline lookup yields CDR1 MDHEN and CDR2 SYDVKM. The CDR3 region is CASRLWGQGYGYTF. The CDR3 DNA sequence: TGTGCCAGCAGGCTCTGGGGACAGGGCTATGGCTACACCTTC.

As for this clonotype: One end of the junction does not line up with germline, which may come from a read error. The V gene is TRBV5-1, the J gene TRBJ2-1, with a tentative D call TRBD1 (6 bases). Germline lookup yields CDR1 SGHRS and CDR2 YFSETQ. The CDR3 has 13 residues. The CDR3 DNA reads as TGCGCCAGCAGCTTTGGTGGGGACAACGAGCAGTTCTTC. Translated: CASSFGGDNEQFF.

In this sample, this clonotype turned up once. The conserved phenylalanine or tryptophan is not found at the CDR3 terminus, so this likely reflects a read error. The chain uses TRBV6-4 and TRBJ1-5, with D hard to call. CDR1 is MRHNA, CDR2 SNTAGT, per germline. The germline V and J ends were trimmed by 0 bases and 2 bases, with 5 bases remaining between them. This CDR3 is built from 14 residues. The CDR3 sequence: CASSDSGGNQPQHL. The DNA of the CDR3 is TGTGCCAGCAGTGACTCAGGAGGCAATCAGCCCCAGCATTTA.

With regard to this clonotype: The junction does not match germline at one end; this may be a read error. This chain links TRBV29-1 with TRBJ2-1; 12 bases match TRBD2. The germline CDR1 and CDR2 sequences are SQVTM and ANQGSEA. This CDR3 spans 13 amino acids. CDR3 protein: CSGTSGELYEQFF. The CDR3 region has the DNA TGCAGCGGGACTAGCGGGGAACTCTATGAGCAATTCTTC.

Comment on this clonotype: Given the absence of the conserved phenylalanine or tryptophan at the CDR3 end, a read error is likely. The chain has TRBV7-8 and TRBJ2-1, with 7 nucleotides matching TRBD2. V shed 10 bases and J 5 bases; nucleotides not matched to a gene: 14. The CDR3 is 15 residues long. Looked up from germline, CDR1 is SGHVS and CDR2 is FQNEAQ. CDR3 protein: CANSPSGMGDNEQFY. DNA of the CDR3: TGTGCCAACTCTCCCAGCGGGATGGGCGACAATGAGCAGTTCTAC.

This clonotype was recorded once. This chain uses TRBV7-9 with TRBJ2-1; D uncertain. The V end was cut by 4 bases, the J end by 11 bases, with 18 bases between. The length of the CDR3 is 14 residues. Germline values: CDR1 SEHNR, CDR2 FQNEAQ (reference sequence). The CDR3 region has the DNA TGTGCCAGCAGCTCACCCAGACCTGAGCATAAGCAGTTCTTC. Protein: CASSSPRPEHKQFF. The entire variable domain, with the rest obtained from reference TRBV7-9 and TRBJ2-1, is as follows: DTGVSQNPRHKITKRGQNVTFRCDPISEHNRLYWYRQTLGQGPEFLTYFQNEAQLEKSRLLSDRFSAERPKGSFSTLEIQRTEQGDSAMYLCASSSPRPEHKQFFGPGTRLTVL.

This clonotype was observed a handful of times. This CDR3 is missing its conserved last phenylalanine or tryptophan, likely due to a read error. The chain carries TRBV12-3 or TRBV12-4 and TRBJ1-5; D remains ambiguous. With 3 bases removed from V and 3 bases from J, the gap between germline ends came to 12 bases. This CDR3 has 15 amino acids. CDR3 DNA: TGTGCCAGCAGTTTTGGGGAGTCGGACAATCAGCCCCAGCATCTT. It is translated as CASSFGESDNQPQHL.

This clonotype was found once. Sequence at one end of the junction differs from germline and may be a read error. The chain uses TRBV5-1 and TRBJ1-2; D is possibly TRBD1 (6 bases). This CDR3 has 13 amino acids. The germline CDR1 and CDR2 sequences are SGHRS and YFSETQ. The CDR3 DNA follows: TGCGCCAGCAGATTGGCACAGGGCGGTGGCTACACCTTC. It encodes CASRLAQGGGYTF.

This chain joins TRBV12-3 or TRBV12-4 and TRBJ1-1, with 7 nucleotides matching TRBD1. The V gene end was trimmed by 4 bases and the J gene end by 14 bases; junction bases not matched to a gene: 16. CDR3 length: 14 residues. Here the CDR3 DNA reads TGTGCCAGCAGTTCCGGGACAGATGACACTGTGGCCTTCTTT. As protein: CASSSGTDDTVAFF.

On this clonotype itself: With a much larger clone just one base away, this may be a read error. The genes are TRBV5-8 and TRBJ1-2, with a tentative D call TRBD1 (6 bases). The CDR3 sequence is 15 residues long. Trimming removed 6 bases from V and 4 bases from J, with 19 bases in between. CDR1 and CDR2 from the germline V gene are SGHTS and YDEGEE. CDR3 DNA: TGTGCCAGCACCCCGGGACAAAACGGCGTCTATGGCTACACCTTC. It translates to CASTPGQNGVYGYTF.

The count of this clonotype is one. At one end, the junction sequence differs from germline, possibly due to a read error. The gene calls are TRBV5-1 and TRBJ2-1, with 7 bases aligning to TRBD2. The CDR3 sequence is 19 residues long. Germline CDR1 is SGHRS and CDR2 is YFSETQ. CDR3 amino acids: CASSMVSWEGRHLYNEQFF. In DNA form, the CDR3 reads TGTGCCAGCAGCATGGTTTCTTGGGAGGGGCGCCATCTCTACAATGAGCAGTTCTTC.

The chain carries TRBV9 and TRBJ2-2; 12 bases line up with TRBD2. The CDR3 loop spans 15 amino acids. CDR1 and CDR2 from the germline V gene are SGDLS and YYNGEE. V lost 5 bases and J lost 5; bases outside the gene matches: 4. The DNA for the CDR3 is TGTGCCAGCAGTGGACTAGCGGGATGGACCGGGGAGCTGTTTTTT. This sequence encodes CASSGLAGWTGELFF.

Concerning this clonotype: Given the absence of the conserved phenylalanine or tryptophan at the CDR3 end, a read error is likely. The V gene is TRBV10-2, the J gene TRBJ1-1; D gene uncertain. This CDR3 comprises 13 residues. CDR1 is WSHSY, CDR2 SAAADI, per germline. Here the CDR3 DNA reads TGTGCCATCAGTGAAGTAGAAAACACTGAAGCTTTCTAT. Protein product: CAISEVENTEAFY.

To note about this clonotype: Because the CDR3 is missing its conserved closing phenylalanine or tryptophan, this is likely a read error. No DNA is shown, since the ends of the CDR3 on it are uncertain; the CDR3 is the one TCRdb lists. The chain carries TRBV14 and TRBJ2-1; the D call in the table, TRBD2, was not verified against the DNA. A total of 16 residues make up the CDR3, ends included. Germline V gene lookup returns CDR1 SGHDN and CDR2 FVKESK. This chain's CDR3 is CASSAVAGWVNNEQSL.

This clonotype appeared a few times. This chain uses TRBV20-1 with TRBJ2-1; D might be TRBD1 (5 bases). Per germline, CDR1 DFQATT and CDR2 SNEGSKA (reference sequence). Trimming removed 1 base at V and 14 bases at J, with 12 bases between. This CDR3 is 11 amino acids long. CDR3 bases: TGCAGTGCTAGAGGTGGCTCACAGGAGTTCTTC. Amino acids: CSARGGSQEFF.

This chain uses TRBV11-1 with TRBJ2-1; 9 bases align to TRBD2. The length of the CDR3 is 17 residues. V gave up 3 bases and J gave up 9 bases; unmatched junction bases: 15. The V gene's germline CDR1 is SGHAT and CDR2 FQDESV (reference sequence). CDR3 sequence (DNA): TGTGCCAGCAGCTTCCCTCCTCGCGGGAGGGCCTGTAGTGAGCAGTTCTTC. This encodes CASSFPPRGRACSEQFF.

As to this clonotype: A much larger clone lies one base from this, so it may be a read error. This chain joins TRBV9 and TRBJ2-1, with D perhaps assigned TRBD1 or TRBD2 (6 bases each). The CDR3 sequence is 16 residues long. CDR1 and CDR2 (germline): SGDLS, YYNGEE. V lost 4 bases, J lost 7 bases, and 21 bases lay in between. CDR3 sequence: CASSSRTNGTRNEQFF. The DNA of the CDR3 is TGTGCCAGCAGCTCCCGGACTAACGGGACAAGAAATGAGCAGTTCTTC.

The CDR3 loop reads CASSLAGNPFDYEQYF. In nucleotides, the CDR3 is TGTGCCAGCAGCTTAGCAGGGAACCCCTTTGACTATGAGCAGTACTTC. The rearrangement uses TRBV11-2 and TRBJ2-7; D tentatively reads TRBD1 or TRBD2 (5 bases each). CDR3 length: 16 amino acids. Germline V CDR1 and CDR2: SGHAT, FQNNGV. V was pared by 1 base and J by 7 bases, with 20 bases between.

A note on this clonotype: A much larger clone sits a single nucleotide away, making a read error possible. The rearrangement links TRBV20-1 to TRBJ2-1, with TRBD2 matching 9 bases. This CDR3 is 18 amino acids long. From germline, CDR1 is DFQATT and CDR2 SNEGSKA (reference sequence). Germline trimming cut 5 bases from V and 3 bases from J; bases unmatched to any gene: 17. CDR3 sequence: CSAQRGRTSVKLYNEQFF. The CDR3 nucleotides read TGCAGTGCTCAGAGAGGTCGGACTAGCGTGAAGCTCTACAATGAGCAGTTCTTC.

Notes on this clonotype: Mismatch with germline at one junction end may stem from a read error. J is TRBJ2-3 and V is TRBV12-3 or TRBV12-4; TRBD2 matches at 8 bases. The CDR3 is 14 residues long. The CDR3 DNA reads as TGTGCCAGCAGTCCCGGGACTAGGCCAGGTACGAAGTATTTT. Protein sequence: CASSPGTRPGTKYF.

Notes on this clonotype: The junction departs from germline at one end; a sequencing error may be responsible. V and J are TRBV4-2 and TRBJ2-1, with TRBD2 matching over 13 bases. The CDR3 sequence is 16 residues long. CDR1 and CDR2 (germline): LGHNA, YNFKEQ. This CDR3 reads CASSQTTSGRYNGQFF. The CDR3 DNA sequence: TGTGCAAGTAGCCAGACGACTAGCGGGAGGTACAATGGGCAGTTCTTC.

Notes on this clonotype: The junction shows a germline mismatch at one end, possibly a read error. The chain recombines TRBV6-6 with TRBJ1-1; 8 bases map to TRBD1. The CDR3 is 13 residues long. Germline lookup yields CDR1 MNHNY and CDR2 SVGAGI (reference sequence). CDR3: CACSTGGTTEALF. CDR3 nucleotides: TGTGCCTGCAGTACAGGGGGGACTACTGAAGCTTTGTTT.

To note about this clonotype: Possible read error: a much larger clone is one base away. No conserved phenylalanine or tryptophan is present at the end of the CDR3, so a read error is the likely explanation. V is TRBV9 and J is TRBJ2-1; 12 bases match TRBD2. Germline V gene sequence: CDR1 SGDLS, CDR2 YYNGEE. Trimming removed 4 bases from V and 7 bases from J; junction bases left unmatched: 9. The CDR3 totals 16 residues. CDR3 DNA sequence: TGTGCCAGCAGCTCCCGGACTAGCGGGACAAGAAATGAGCAGTTCTCC. Protein product: CASSSRTSGTRNEQFS.

About this clonotype: This CDR3 fails to terminate in the conserved phenylalanine or tryptophan, so it likely reflects a read error. The chain combines TRBV29-1 with TRBJ1-5, with D uncertain. V shed 4 bases and J shed 3 bases, with 10 bases lying between them. The CDR3 is made up of 13 amino acids. Germline V CDR1 and CDR2: SQVTM, ANQGSEA. CDR3 nucleotides: TGCAGCGTTGTCGGTCAGCTCAATCAGCCCCAGCATTAT. This encodes CSVVGQLNQPQHY.

A word on this clonotype: The conserved final phenylalanine or tryptophan is absent from the CDR3, which likely points to a read error. The rearrangement links TRBV12-5 to TRBJ2-7; TRBD1 or TRBD2 may be the D gene (5 bases each). Germline loops: CDR1 LGHNT, CDR2 FRNRAP. CDR3 length: 13 amino acids. DNA for the CDR3: TGTGCAAGTGAGGGGACCGGTTCCTACAAGCAGTACCTC. This encodes CASEGTGSYKQYL.